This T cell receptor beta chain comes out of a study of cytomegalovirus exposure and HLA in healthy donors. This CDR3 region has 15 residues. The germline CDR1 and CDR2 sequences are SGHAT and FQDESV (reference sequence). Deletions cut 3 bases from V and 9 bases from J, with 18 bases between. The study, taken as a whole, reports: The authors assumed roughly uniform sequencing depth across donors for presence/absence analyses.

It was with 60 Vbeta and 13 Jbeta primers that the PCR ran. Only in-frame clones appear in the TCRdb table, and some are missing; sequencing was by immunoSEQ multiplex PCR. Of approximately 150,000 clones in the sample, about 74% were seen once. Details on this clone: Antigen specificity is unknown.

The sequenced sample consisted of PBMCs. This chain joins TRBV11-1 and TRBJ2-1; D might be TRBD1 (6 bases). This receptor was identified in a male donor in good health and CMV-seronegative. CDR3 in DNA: TGTGCCAGCAGCTTCTCGGACAGCGGCGGGCGTGAGCAGTTCTTC. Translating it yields CASSFSDSGGREQFF.